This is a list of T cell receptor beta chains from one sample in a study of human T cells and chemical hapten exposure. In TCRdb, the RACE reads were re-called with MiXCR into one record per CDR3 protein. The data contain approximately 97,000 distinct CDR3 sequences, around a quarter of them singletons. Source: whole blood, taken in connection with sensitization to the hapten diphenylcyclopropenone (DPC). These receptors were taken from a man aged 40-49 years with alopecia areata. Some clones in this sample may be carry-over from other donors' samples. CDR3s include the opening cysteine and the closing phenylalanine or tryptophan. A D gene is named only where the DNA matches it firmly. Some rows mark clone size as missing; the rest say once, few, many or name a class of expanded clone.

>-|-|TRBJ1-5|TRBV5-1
CASSLVGGNSQPQHF
TGCGCCAGCAGCTTGGTAGGAGGAAATTCACAGCCCCAGCATTTT
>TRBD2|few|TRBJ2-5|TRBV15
CATSRDRGLARQETQYF
TGTGCCACCAGCAGAGATCGGGGACTAGCGAGACAAGAGACCCAGTACTTC
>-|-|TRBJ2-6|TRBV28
CASNMAGGSGANVLTF
TGTGCCAGTAATATGGCAGGAGGCTCTGGGGCCAACGTCCTGACTTTC
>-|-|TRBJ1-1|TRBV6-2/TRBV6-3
CASITFQPPEAFF
TGTGCCAGCATCACCTTCCAGCCGCCTGAAGCTTTCTTT
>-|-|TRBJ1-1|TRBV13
CASSLGLGINTEAFF
TGTGCCAGCAGCTTAGGCTTAGGGATAAACACTGAAGCTTTCTTT
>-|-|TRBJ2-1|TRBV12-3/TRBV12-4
CASSFDGRNEQFF
TGTGCCAGCAGTTTCGACGGGCGGAATGAGCAGTTCTTC
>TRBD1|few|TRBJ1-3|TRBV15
CATETGSGNTIYF
TGTGCCACCGAGACAGGGTCTGGAAACACCATATATTTT
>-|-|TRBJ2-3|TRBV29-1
CSVTGTHRTDTQYF
TGCAGCGTGACCGGGACCCATCGCACAGATACGCAGTATTTT
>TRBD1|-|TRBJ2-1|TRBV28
CASSLWDSARGEQFF
TGTGCCAGCAGTTTGTGGGACAGTGCGAGAGGGGAGCAGTTCTTC
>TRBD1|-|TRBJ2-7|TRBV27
CASSLTQGGYEQYF
TGTGCCAGCAGTTTAACACAGGGGGGTTACGAGCAGTACTTC
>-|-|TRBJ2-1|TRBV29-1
CSVAKDSKGNEQFF
TGCAGCGTCGCCAAGGACAGCAAAGGCAATGAGCAGTTCTTC
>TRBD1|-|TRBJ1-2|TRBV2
CASSPPLDRAGYTF
TGTGCCAGCAGTCCTCCCTTGGACAGGGCCGGCTACACCTTC
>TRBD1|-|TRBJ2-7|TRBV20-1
CSAREWHGTGVYEQYF
TGCAGTGCTAGAGAATGGCATGGGACAGGGGTCTACGAGCAGTACTTC
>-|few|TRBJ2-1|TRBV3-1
CASSQEGTYYNEQFF
TGTGCCAGCAGCCAAGAAGGCACTTACTACAATGAGCAGTTCTTC
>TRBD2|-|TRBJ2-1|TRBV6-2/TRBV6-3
CASTSLAAYNEQFF
TGTGCCAGCACATCCCTAGCGGCCTACAATGAGCAGTTCTTC
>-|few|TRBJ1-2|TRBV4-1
CASSLTMTENYGYTF
TGCGCCAGCAGCCTGACCATGACAGAAAACTATGGCTACACCTTC
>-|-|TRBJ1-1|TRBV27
CASRGRQTLGTEAFF
TGTGCCAGCAGAGGGCGGCAGACCCTTGGCACTGAAGCTTTCTTT
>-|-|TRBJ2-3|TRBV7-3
CASRRDRTDTQYF
TGTGCCAGCAGGAGGGATCGCACAGATACGCAGTATTTT
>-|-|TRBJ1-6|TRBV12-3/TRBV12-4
CASSLLGTHNSPLHF
TGTGCCAGCAGTTTGCTCGGAACTCATAATTCACCCCTCCACTTT
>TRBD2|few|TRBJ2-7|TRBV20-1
CSAPTSGTEYEQYF
TGCAGTGCTCCAACTAGCGGGACTGAATACGAGCAGTACTTC
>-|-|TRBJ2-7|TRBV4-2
CASSQEGAPQTYEQYF
TGTGCCAGCAGCCAAGAAGGGGCCCCCCAGACCTACGAGCAGTACTTC
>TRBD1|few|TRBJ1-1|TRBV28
CASSSPGQGREAFF
TGTGCCAGCAGTTCCCCCGGACAGGGCCGTGAAGCTTTCTTT
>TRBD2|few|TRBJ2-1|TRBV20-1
CSARGLAGGGNEQFF
TGCAGTGCTAGAGGACTAGCGGGAGGTGGAAATGAGCAGTTCTTC
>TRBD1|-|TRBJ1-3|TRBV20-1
CSAKGALPGNTIYF
TGCAGTGCCAAGGGGGCGTTACCTGGAAACACCATATATTTT
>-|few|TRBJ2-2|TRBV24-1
CATSDLSTEPNTGELFF
TGTGCCACCAGTGATTTGTCGACAGAGCCTAACACCGGGGAGCTGTTTTTT
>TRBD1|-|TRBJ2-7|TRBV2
CAIEDRGPTYEQYF
TGTGCCATCGAGGACAGGGGGCCCACCTACGAGCAGTACTTC
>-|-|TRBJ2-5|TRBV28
CASSLGGYQETQYF
TGTGCCAGCAGTTTGGGAGGATATCAAGAGACCCAGTACTTC
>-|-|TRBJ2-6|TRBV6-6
CASSPWDPGANVLTF
TGTGCCAGCAGTCCCTGGGACCCTGGGGCCAACGTCCTGACTTTC
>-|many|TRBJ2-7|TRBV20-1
CSAQGLGAEQYF
TGCAGTGCCCAGGGTCTAGGGGCCGAGCAGTACTTC
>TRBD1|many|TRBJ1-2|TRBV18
CASSQDRENGYTF
TGTGCCAGCTCACAGGACAGGGAGAATGGCTACACCTTC
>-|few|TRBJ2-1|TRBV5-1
CASRDLGGEFDEQFF
TGCGCCAGCAGGGACCTGGGCGGGGAGTTTGATGAGCAGTTCTTC
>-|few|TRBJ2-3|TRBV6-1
CASSGGGPHGDTQYF
TGTGCCAGCAGTGGGGGAGGACCGCATGGAGATACGCAGTATTTT
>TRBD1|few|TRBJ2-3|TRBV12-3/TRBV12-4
CASSWTGTAADTQYF
TGTGCCAGCAGCTGGACAGGGACGGCGGCAGATACGCAGTATTTT
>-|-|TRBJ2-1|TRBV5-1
CASKSNWNEQFF
TGCGCCAGCAAATCGAATTGGAATGAGCAGTTCTTC
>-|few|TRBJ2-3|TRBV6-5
CASSYFTLGGLDTQYF
TGTGCCAGCAGTTACTTTACCCTAGGGGGTCTAGATACGCAGTATTTT
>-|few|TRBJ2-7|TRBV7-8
CASSRLVGQILVEQYF
TGTGCCAGCAGCCGTTTGGTCGGACAAATACTTGTGGAGCAGTACTTC
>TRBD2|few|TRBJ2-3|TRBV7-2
CASSLGLSGNTDTQYF
TGTGCCAGCAGCTTAGGTCTTAGCGGGAACACAGATACGCAGTATTTT
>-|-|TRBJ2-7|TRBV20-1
CSARDGGYEQYF
TGCAGTGCTAGAGACGGGGGCTACGAGCAGTACTTC
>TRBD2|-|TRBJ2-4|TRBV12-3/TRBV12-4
CASSHSLGLAGVGGIQYF
TGTGCCAGCAGTCACTCCTTGGGACTAGCGGGAGTAGGGGGCATTCAGTACTTC
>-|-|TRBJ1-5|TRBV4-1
CASSQDTREGQPQHF
TGCGCCAGCAGCCAAGATACACGGGAGGGACAGCCCCAGCATTTT
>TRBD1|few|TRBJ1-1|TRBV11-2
CASSLVGQVMNTEAFF
TGTGCCAGCAGCTTAGTGGGACAGGTCATGAACACTGAAGCTTTCTTT
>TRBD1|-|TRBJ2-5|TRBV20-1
CSARDWTGTQETQYF
TGCAGTGCTAGAGATTGGACAGGGACACAAGAGACCCAGTACTTC
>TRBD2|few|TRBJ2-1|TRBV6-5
CASSYSLAGGTNEQFF
TGTGCCAGCAGTTACTCTCTAGCGGGAGGAACCAATGAGCAGTTCTTC
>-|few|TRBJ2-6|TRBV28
CASSPAVTGANVLTF
TGTGCCAGCAGTCCGGCAGTGACTGGGGCCAACGTCCTGACTTTC
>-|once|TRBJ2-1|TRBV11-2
CASSFNPRAAAGVEQFF
TGTGCCAGCAGCTTCAACCCCCGGGCGGCCGCCGGAGTTGAGCAGTTCTTC
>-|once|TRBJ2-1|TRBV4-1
CASSQAPRPANEQFF
TGCGCCAGCAGCCAGGCCCCACGGCCCGCTAATGAGCAGTTCTTC
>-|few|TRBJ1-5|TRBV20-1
CSARGQGYSNQPQHF
TGCAGTGCTAGAGGGCAGGGCTATAGCAATCAGCCCCAGCATTTT
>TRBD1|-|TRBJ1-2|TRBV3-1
CASSQGQGPYGYTF
TGTGCCAGCAGCCAAGGACAGGGACCCTATGGCTACACCTTC
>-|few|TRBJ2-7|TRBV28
CASSSREAAASYEQYF
TGTGCCAGCAGTTCCCGAGAAGCAGCGGCCAGCTACGAGCAGTACTTC
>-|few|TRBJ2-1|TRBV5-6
CASSLTAAGEQFF
TGTGCCAGCAGCTTGACTGCTGCCGGTGAGCAGTTCTTC
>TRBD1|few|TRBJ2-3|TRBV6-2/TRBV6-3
CASRSQGALKNTQYF
TGTGCCAGCAGATCGCAGGGGGCTCTCAAGAATACGCAGTATTTT
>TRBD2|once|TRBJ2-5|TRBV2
CASSGTGTSGRQTQYF
TGTGCCAGCAGTGGGACCGGGACTAGCGGGAGACAGACCCAGTACTTC
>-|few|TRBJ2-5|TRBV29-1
CSVEGGIGETQYF
TGCAGCGTTGAAGGAGGGATAGGAGAGACCCAGTACTTC
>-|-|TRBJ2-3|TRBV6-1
CASSEVAGLTTDTQYF
TGTGCCAGCAGTGAAGTTGCGGGCCTAACCACAGATACGCAGTATTTT
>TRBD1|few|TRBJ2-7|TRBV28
CASTPAPGTGFGDF
TGTGCCAGCACCCCGGCCCCCGGGACAGGGTTTGGAGACTTC
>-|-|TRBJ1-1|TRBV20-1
CSPRRGGTEAFF
TGCAGTCCCAGACGAGGTGGCACTGAAGCTTTCTTT
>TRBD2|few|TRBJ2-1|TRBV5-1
CASSGGGLAGANEQFF
TGCGCCAGCAGCGGGGGAGGTCTAGCGGGAGCCAATGAGCAGTTCTTC
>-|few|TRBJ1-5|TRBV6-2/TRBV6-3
CASSSARGASNQPQHF
TGTGCCAGCAGTTCCGCCCGGGGGGCGAGCAATCAGCCCCAGCATTTT
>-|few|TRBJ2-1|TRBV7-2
CASSLDSVREQFF
TGTGCCAGCAGCTTAGATAGCGTTCGAGAGCAGTTCTTC
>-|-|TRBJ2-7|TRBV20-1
CSARIIATAYEQYF
TGCAGTGCTAGGATTATAGCGACCGCCTACGAGCAGTACTTC